A selection of T cell receptor beta chains follows, all from one sample in a study of a mutant IDH1 vaccine in newly diagnosed glioma. Antigens for these TCRs are unknown. Some clones are missing from TCRdb's copy, which holds only in-frame ones; the method was immunoSEQ multiplex PCR. This sample yields 56,000 or so clones, of which around 80% are seen a single time; under 2% belongs to the top ten. Specimen: PBMCs, collected from a glioma patient whose treatment included an IDH1 peptide vaccine. These receptors all stem from a woman aged 40 to 50 with glioma. CDR3s include the opening cysteine and the closing phenylalanine or tryptophan. D genes are given only for firm matches. Not all rows give a size; the values are once, few, many and, for expanded clones, a class.

V gene	J gene	clone size	D gene	CDR3 protein	CDR3 DNA
TRBV7-9	TRBJ1-2	.	TRBD1	CASSLAQGAPGYTF	TGTGCCAGCAGCTTAGCACAGGGGGCGCCCGGCTACACCTTC
TRBV7-8	TRBJ1-2	.	.	CASSLGAPTGRWDYGYTF	TGTGCCAGCAGCTTAGGGGCCCCAACGGGACGGTGGGACTATGGCTACACCTTC
TRBV7-9	TRBJ2-2	.	TRBD1	CASSSTLQGPATGELFF	TGTGCCAGCAGCTCCACCCTACAGGGGCCTGCCACCGGGGAGCTGTTTTTT
TRBV6-5	TRBJ2-2	few	.	CASSYWQGSTGELFF	TGTGCCAGCAGTTACTGGCAGGGTAGCACCGGGGAGCTGTTTTTT
TRBV7-9	TRBJ2-2	.	.	CASSLYTGELFF	TGTGCCAGCAGCTTATATACCGGGGAGCTGTTTTTT
TRBV18	TRBJ2-5	.	.	CASSPREETQYF	TGTGCCAGCTCACCTAGGGAAGAGACCCAGTACTTC
TRBV25-1	TRBJ2-3	.	.	CASSANKKFVDTQYF	TGTGCCAGCAGTGCTAATAAGAAATTTGTGGATACGCAGTATTTT
TRBV14	TRBJ1-4	.	TRBD1	CASSQDFTGVGEKLFF	TGTGCCAGCAGCCAAGATTTCACAGGGGTTGGAGAAAAACTGTTTTTT
TRBV9	TRBJ2-3	.	.	CASSVGQATDTQYF	TGTGCCAGCAGCGTAGGACAGGCCACAGATACGCAGTATTTT
TRBV20-1	TRBJ1-2	few	.	CSANHPGHF	TGCAGTGCTAACCACCCCGGACATTTC
TRBV27	TRBJ2-3	.	.	CASRRSGEYDTDTQYF	TGTGCCAGCAGGAGGTCAGGCGAGTACGACACAGATACGCAGTATTTT
TRBV6-5	TRBJ1-1	.	.	CASKENTEAFF	TGTGCCAGCAAAGAAAACACTGAAGCTTTCTTT
TRBV27	TRBJ2-6	.	.	CASSSPGGDSGANVLTF	TGTGCCAGCAGTTCCCCGGGGGGCGACTCTGGGGCCAACGTCCTGACTTTC
TRBV18	TRBJ2-1	.	.	CASLIRAQDEQFF	TGTGCCAGCTTAATTCGGGCGCAGGATGAGCAGTTCTTC
TRBV5-1	TRBJ1-2	once	.	CASSLEAGRGGYTF	TGCGCCAGCAGCTTGGAGGCAGGGAGGGGTGGCTACACCTTC
TRBV5-6	TRBJ2-3	.	.	CASSLGRRMENTQYF	TGTGCCAGCAGCTTGGGCCGTCGGATGGAAAATACGCAGTATTTT
TRBV10-3	TRBJ2-3	.	.	CAISGKDTQYF	TGTGCCATCAGTGGAAAGGATACGCAGTATTTT
TRBV19	TRBJ2-2	.	.	CASSIVGTPSGELFF	TGTGCCAGTAGTATAGTGGGGACACCCAGCGGGGAGCTGTTTTTT
TRBV19	TRBJ1-1	.	.	CASSRVTFTEAFF	TGTGCCAGTAGTAGGGTGACTTTCACTGAAGCTTTCTTT
TRBV2	TRBJ2-7	.	.	CASGGTSVSYEQYF	TGTGCCAGCGGTGGGACCTCGGTATCCTACGAGCAGTACTTC
TRBV6-5	TRBJ1-1	few	.	CASWQWDTEAFF	TGTGCCAGCTGGCAATGGGACACTGAAGCTTTCTTT
TRBV9	TRBJ2-1	.	.	CASSVVADVPSYNEQFF	TGTGCCAGCAGCGTAGTCGCGGACGTACCCTCCTACAATGAGCAGTTCTTC
TRBV12-5	TRBJ1-3	.	.	CASGLDPGLLDSGNTIYF	TGTGCTAGTGGTTTGGACCCGGGACTCCTTGACTCTGGAAACACCATATATTTT
TRBV7-9	TRBJ2-1	once	.	CASSLGGDSVAGEQFF	TGTGCCAGCAGCTTAGGAGGCGACAGCGTCGCGGGGGAGCAGTTCTTC
TRBV2	TRBJ2-1	.	.	CASSVQLVEFF	TGTGCCAGCAGTGTCCAACTAGTGGAGTTCTTC
TRBV2	TRBJ2-7	.	TRBD2	CAIPRAGESYEQYF	TGTGCCATACCTCGGGCGGGGGAATCCTACGAGCAGTACTTC
TRBV7-3	TRBJ2-3	.	TRBD2	CASSFTSGGATDTQYF	TGTGCCAGCAGCTTCACTAGCGGGGGGGCCACAGATACGCAGTATTTT